These T cell receptor beta chains were read from a single sample in a study of neurological immune-mediated disorders. From the 5' RACE reads, TCRdb called clonotypes with MiXCR, one entry per CDR3 protein. In the table there are 30,000 to 35,000 distinct CDR3 sequences, over 3.5% of which are singletons. The sample was CD4+ T cells from blood. Receptors were obtained from a woman in her thirties or forties in good health. CDR3s include the opening cysteine and the closing phenylalanine or tryptophan. Each record gives: J gene, clone size, D gene, V gene, CDR3 DNA, CDR3 protein. A D gene is named only where the DNA matches it firmly. Expanded clones are given a class, and other clones once, few, many or no size at all.

TRBJ2-5,many,TRBD1,TRBV7-9,TGTGCCAGCAGCCATACCGACAGGGAAGAGACCCAGTACTTC,CASSHTDREETQYF
TRBJ2-4,many,TRBD2,TRBV7-2,TGTGCCAGCAGCTTGCAACAGGGACTAGCGGGAGAGCCGCTAGCCAAAAACATTCAGTACTTC,CASSLQQGLAGEPLAKNIQYF
TRBJ2-5,many,TRBD1,TRBV5-1,TGCGCCAGCAGCCTCGAGGGGGCGAGGGAAGAGACCCAGTACTTC,CASSLEGAREETQYF
TRBJ2-5,many,TRBD1,TRBV20-1,TGCAGTGCGAACCAGGGGGCCGCAGAGACCCAGTACTTC,CSANQGAAETQYF
TRBJ1-4,many,-,TRBV7-2,TGTGCCAGCAGTTCGATTGGGGGAGCTGAAAAACTGTTTTTT,CASSSIGGAEKLFF
TRBJ2-1,many,TRBD2,TRBV10-2,TGCGCCAGCAGTTCCCCCACGACCTCTCCGGGGACTAGCAGAACCTACAATGAGCAGTTCTTC,CASSSPTTSPGTSRTYNEQFF
TRBJ2-7,many,TRBD2,TRBV11-2,TGTGCCAGCAGCTTAGGGACTAGCGGAGCCTACGAGCAGTACTTC,CASSLGTSGAYEQYF
TRBJ2-7,few,-,TRBV20-1,TGCAGTGCTACCCTTTCCACAGGGACTGACGGACTAGGGGTCGAGCAGTACTTC,CSATLSTGTDGLGVEQYF
TRBJ1-2,many,-,TRBV7-2,TGTGCCAGCAGCTTACTCGGCCGTGGCTACACCTTC,CASSLLGRGYTF
TRBJ2-1,many,-,TRBV12-3/TRBV12-4,TGTGCCAGCAGTCTACTTCGGGCCCGCCACAATGAGCAGTTCTTC,CASSLLRARHNEQFF
TRBJ2-1,many,-,TRBV20-1,TGCAGTGCTAGAGCTCTAGGCGGCAATGAGCAGTTCTTC,CSARALGGNEQFF
TRBJ1-2,many,-,TRBV20-1,TGCAGTGCTAGTAGCCAGGGGTCCAATGGCTACACCTTC,CSASSQGSNGYTF
TRBJ2-5,many,TRBD2,TRBV9,TGTGCCAGCAACGGGACTAGTAGGCAGACCCAGTACTTC,CASNGTSRQTQYF
TRBJ2-7,many,TRBD1,TRBV27,TGTGCCAGCGCAGGACAGGACACCTACGAGCAGTACTTC,CASAGQDTYEQYF
TRBJ2-7,many,-,TRBV7-2,TGTGCCAGCAGCGCCCAAGGTGTCGAGCAGTACTTC,CASSAQGVEQYF
TRBJ1-4,many,-,TRBV6-2/TRBV6-3,TGTGCCAGCTCCAAGGGCGGAGGGAATGAAAAACTGTTTTTT,CASSKGGGNEKLFF
TRBJ2-1,many,TRBD2,TRBV27,TGTGCCAGCAGGCCAAGCGGGGGGGCCAATGAGCAGTTCTTC,CASRPSGGANEQFF
TRBJ2-1,many,TRBD1,TRBV5-1,TGCGCCACCTCGACGACAGGGGGAGACTACAATGAGCAGTTCTTC,CATSTTGGDYNEQFF
TRBJ2-7,many,-,TRBV6-2/TRBV6-3,TGTGCCAGCAGTTACCAAGGCTACGAGCAGTACTTC,CASSYQGYEQYF
TRBJ2-5,many,-,TRBV5-5,TGTGCCAGCAGCACCCCTCCAGCTGGGGACCAAGAGACCCAGTACTTC,CASSTPPAGDQETQYF
TRBJ2-5,many,-,TRBV12-3/TRBV12-4,TGTGCCAGCAGTTTAACTCTAATGGAGACCCAGTACTTC,CASSLTLMETQYF
TRBJ2-1,many,-,TRBV7-2,TGTGCCAGCAGCTCGGACAGCTCCTACAATGAGCAGTTCTTC,CASSSDSSYNEQFF
TRBJ2-7,many,TRBD1,TRBV7-2,TGTGCCAGCAGCTTCCAGGGGGCGCGGTACGAGCAGTACTTC,CASSFQGARYEQYF
TRBJ2-7,many,TRBD1,TRBV12-3/TRBV12-4,TGTGCCAGCAGGACAGGGCACGAGCAGTACTTC,CASRTGHEQYF
TRBJ1-6,many,-,TRBV12-3/TRBV12-4,TGTGCCAGCAGCCAGGGTGTAACAACCCTCCACTTT,CASSQGVTTLHF
TRBJ1-6,many,-,TRBV7-2,TGTGCCAGCAGCTTGAGACCGGGACACAATTCACCCCTCCACTTT,CASSLRPGHNSPLHF
TRBJ2-7,-,TRBD2,TRBV5-1,TGCGCCAGCAGCTTCAACTCTCCGGCTAGCGGGAGAGAGCAGTACTTC,CASSFNSPASGREQYF
TRBJ1-1,many,TRBD1,TRBV7-2,TGTGCCAGCAGCTTAGAACAGGGGGCGCGAATAGGCACTGAAGCTTTCTTT,CASSLEQGARIGTEAFF
TRBJ1-1,many,-,TRBV20-1,TGCAGTGCTCTATCCGGGGAAAGTGTGAACACTGAAGCTTTCTTT,CSALSGESVNTEAFF
TRBJ1-1,many,TRBD1,TRBV20-1,TGCAGTGCCGCGCAGGGGGCGGTTAACACTGAAGCTTTCTTT,CSAAQGAVNTEAFF
TRBJ2-1,many,TRBD2,TRBV28,TGTGCCAGCAGTCAAGGTACTAGCGGGAGTTTCTCCTACAATGAGCAGTTCTTC,CASSQGTSGSFSYNEQFF
TRBJ2-7,many,-,TRBV5-1,TGCGCCAGCAGCCTAGACCCACCGGGACGCCGCTCCTACGAGCAGTACTTC,CASSLDPPGRRSYEQYF
TRBJ2-2,-,-,TRBV5-4,TGTGCCAGCAGCTTGGAGATTTACGCCGGGGAGCTGTTTTTT,CASSLEIYAGELFF
TRBJ1-1,many,-,TRBV20-1,TGCAGTGCTAGTTCCAGACGGGACACTGAAGCTTTCTTT,CSASSRRDTEAFF
TRBJ2-3,many,TRBD2,TRBV20-1,TGCAGTGCTAGAGGTGGGACTAGCGGGTTGTATACGCAGTATTTT,CSARGGTSGLYTQYF